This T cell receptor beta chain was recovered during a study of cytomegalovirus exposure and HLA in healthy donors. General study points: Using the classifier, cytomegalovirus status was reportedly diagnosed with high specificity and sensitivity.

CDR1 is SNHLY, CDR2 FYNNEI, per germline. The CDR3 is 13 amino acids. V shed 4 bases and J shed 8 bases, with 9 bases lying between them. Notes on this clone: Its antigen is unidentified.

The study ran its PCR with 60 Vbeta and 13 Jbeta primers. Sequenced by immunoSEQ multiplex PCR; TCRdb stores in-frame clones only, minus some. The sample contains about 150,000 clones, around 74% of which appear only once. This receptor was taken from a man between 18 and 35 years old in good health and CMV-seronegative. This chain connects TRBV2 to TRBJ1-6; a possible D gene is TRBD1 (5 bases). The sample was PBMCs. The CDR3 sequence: CASSGQGDSPLHF. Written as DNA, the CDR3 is TGTGCCAGCAGTGGTCAGGGCGATTCACCCCTCCACTTT.